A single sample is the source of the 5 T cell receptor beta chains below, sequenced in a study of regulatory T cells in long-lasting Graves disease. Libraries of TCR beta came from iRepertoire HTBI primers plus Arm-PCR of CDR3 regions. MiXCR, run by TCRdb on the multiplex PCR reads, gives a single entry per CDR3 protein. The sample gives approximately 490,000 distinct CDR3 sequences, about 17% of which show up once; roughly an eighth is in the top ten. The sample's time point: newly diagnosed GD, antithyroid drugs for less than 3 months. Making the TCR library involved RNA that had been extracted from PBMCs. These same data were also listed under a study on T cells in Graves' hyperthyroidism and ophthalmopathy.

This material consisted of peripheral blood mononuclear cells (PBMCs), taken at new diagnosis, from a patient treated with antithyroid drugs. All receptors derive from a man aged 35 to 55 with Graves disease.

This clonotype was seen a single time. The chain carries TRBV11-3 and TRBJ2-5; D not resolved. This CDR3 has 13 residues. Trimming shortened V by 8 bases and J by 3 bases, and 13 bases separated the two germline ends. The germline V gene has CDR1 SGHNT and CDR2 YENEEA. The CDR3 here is CASSREQKETQYF. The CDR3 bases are TGTGCCAGCTCCAGAGAGCAGAAAGAGACCCAGTACTTC. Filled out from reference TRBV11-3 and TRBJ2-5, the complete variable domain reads EAGVVQSPRYKIIEKKQPVAFWCNPISGHNTLYWYLQNLGQGPELLIRYENEEAVDDSQLPKDRFSAERLKGVDSTLKIQPAELGDSAVYLCASSREQKETQYFGPGTRLLVL.

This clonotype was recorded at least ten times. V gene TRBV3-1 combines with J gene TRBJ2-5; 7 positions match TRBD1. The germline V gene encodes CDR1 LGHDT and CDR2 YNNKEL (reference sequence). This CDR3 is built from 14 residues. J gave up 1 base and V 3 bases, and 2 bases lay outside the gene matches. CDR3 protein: CASSQTGFQETQYF. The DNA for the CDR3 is TGTGCCAGCAGCCAGACAGGGTTCCAAGAGACCCAGTACTTC.

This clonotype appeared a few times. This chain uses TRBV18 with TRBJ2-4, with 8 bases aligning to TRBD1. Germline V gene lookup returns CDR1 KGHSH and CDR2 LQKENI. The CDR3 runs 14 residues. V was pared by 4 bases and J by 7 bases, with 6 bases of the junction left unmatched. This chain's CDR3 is CASSRDGQGNIQYF. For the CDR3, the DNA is TGTGCCAGCTCACGAGACGGACAGGGTAACATTCAGTACTTC.

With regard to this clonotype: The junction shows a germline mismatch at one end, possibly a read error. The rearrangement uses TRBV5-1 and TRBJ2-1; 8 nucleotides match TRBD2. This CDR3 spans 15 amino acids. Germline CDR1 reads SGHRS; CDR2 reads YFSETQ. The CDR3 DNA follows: TGCGCCAGCAGCCCTCTCGCGGGGGGCTACAATGAGCAGTCCTTC. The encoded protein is CASSPLAGGYNEQSF.

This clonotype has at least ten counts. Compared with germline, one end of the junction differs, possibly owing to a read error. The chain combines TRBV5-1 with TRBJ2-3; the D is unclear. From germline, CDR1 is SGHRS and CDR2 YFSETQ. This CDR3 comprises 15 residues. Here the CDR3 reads CASSYLAGSTDTQYF. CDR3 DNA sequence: TGTGCCAGCAGCTACTTAGCTGGGAGCACAGATACGCAGTATTTT.